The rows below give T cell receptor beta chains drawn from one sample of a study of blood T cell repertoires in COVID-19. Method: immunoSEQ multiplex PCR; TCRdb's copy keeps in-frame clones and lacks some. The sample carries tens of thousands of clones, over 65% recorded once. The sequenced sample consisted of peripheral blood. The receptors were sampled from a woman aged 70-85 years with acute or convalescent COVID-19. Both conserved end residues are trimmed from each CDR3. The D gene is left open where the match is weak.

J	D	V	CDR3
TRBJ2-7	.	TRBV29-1	SVGSYEQY
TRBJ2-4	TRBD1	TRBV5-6	ASSMIGTGEDIQY
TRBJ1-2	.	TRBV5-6	ASSPPVNYGYT
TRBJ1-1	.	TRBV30	AWSVRGRDTEAF
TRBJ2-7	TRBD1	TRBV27	ASSSYRDDRGYEQY
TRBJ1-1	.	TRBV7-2	ASSHAGTSYTEAF
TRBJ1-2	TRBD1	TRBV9	ASSVRQGNYGYT
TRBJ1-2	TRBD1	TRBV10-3	AISESRTGDGYT
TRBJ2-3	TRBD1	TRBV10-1	ASSEGTGGWRDTQY
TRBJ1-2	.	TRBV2	ASGSAEANYGYT
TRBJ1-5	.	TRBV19	ASSMVRILSPQPQH